A single sample is the source of the 15 T cell receptor beta chains below, sequenced in a study of shared clonotypes between healthy human individuals (dated by TCRdb to 2020 to 2021). The protocol used for the library was the immunoSEQ multiplex PCR assay. The immuneACCESS repertoire file appears here via TCRdb, limited to in-frame rearrangements. These files lack a portion of the clones; in checked studies, under half of the deficit traces to unresolved V genes, and the cause of the others is not known. Recorded for this sample are under 600,000 clones; 95% to 98% of them occurred a single time. More than 0.3% of the sample is held by the ten biggest clonotypes. For the CD8 naive samples, CD45RO-negative cells were positively selected for CCR7, yielding a CD45RA+CCR7+ population from which TemRA cells were excluded. The sequenced sample consisted of naive CD8+ T cells sorted from blood. The cell subset or site label corresponds to: CD45RA+CCR7+. The receptors stem from a man younger than 40 in good health.

The V gene is TRBV6-5, the J gene TRBJ1-5; D remains ambiguous. Germline V gene data show CDR1 as MNHEY and CDR2 as SVGAGI. This CDR3 is 14 amino acids long. V lost 0 bases to trimming and J lost 7 bases, with 10 bases between them. The CDR3 here is CASSYSGTGQPQHF. The CDR3 nucleotides are TGTGCCAGCAGTTACTCGGGCACCGGACAGCCCCAGCATTTT.

This chain joins TRBV19 and TRBJ1-1, with D possibly being TRBD1 (5 bases). CDR3 length equals 12 residues. The V end was cut by 4 bases, the J end by 3 bases, with 6 bases between. CDR1 is LNHDA, CDR2 SQIVND, per germline (reference sequence). CDR3 DNA sequence: TGTGCCAGTAGTAGGGGGGACACTGAAGCTTTCTTT. Its translation: CASSRGDTEAFF.

This clone was recorded only once. V usage is TRBV7-9 and J usage is TRBJ2-5; perhaps TRBD2 as D (5 bases). V was trimmed by 7 bases and J by 1 base, leaving 16 bases between them. The CDR3 runs to 15 residues. Germline V CDR1 and CDR2: SEHNR, FQNEAQ (reference sequence). In DNA, the CDR3 is TGTGCCAGCACCTCCCTTGGCGAGGGCCAAGAGACCCAGTACTTC. Its translation: CASTSLGEGQETQYF.

The chain employs TRBV30 and TRBJ2-7, with 8 positions matching TRBD1. Trimming at V came to 3 bases and at J to 6 bases, leaving 4 bases not matched to a gene. The CDR3 runs 12 residues. Germline V CDR1 and CDR2: GTSNPN, SVGIG (reference sequence). CDR3 in amino acids: CAWSLTGAEQYF. For the CDR3, the DNA is TGTGCCTGGAGCCTGACAGGGGCCGAGCAGTACTTC.

The chain has TRBV11-2 and TRBJ2-7, with D perhaps TRBD2 (7 bases). The V gene lost 5 bases and the J gene lost 1 base, with 12 bases spanning the gap. Per germline, CDR1 SGHAT and CDR2 FQNNGV. This CDR3 region has 14 residues. CDR3 nucleotides: TGTGCCAGCAGCACGGGGGGCTGGTCCTACGAGCAGTACTTC. Protein sequence: CASSTGGWSYEQYF.

This clone was seen once. The chain joins TRBV5-5 to TRBJ2-7; D call uncertain. The CDR3 is 13 amino acids. V lost 6 bases, J lost 2 bases, and 12 bases lay in between. From germline, CDR1 is SGHKS and CDR2 YYEKEE (reference sequence). The CDR3 coding sequence is TGTGCCAGCACCTCCCCAGCCACCTACGAGCAGTACTTC. It encodes CASTSPATYEQYF.

The chain recombines TRBV29-1 with TRBJ1-1, with D uncertain. V gave up 4 bases and J gave up 1 base, with 7 bases separating them. The CDR3 has 12 amino acids. The germline CDR1 and CDR2 sequences are SQVTM and ANQGSEA. CDR3 sequence reads: CSVGHQNTEAFF. CDR3 nucleotide sequence: TGCAGCGTTGGACACCAGAACACTGAAGCTTTCTTT.

The chain carries TRBV11-2 and TRBJ2-3; 13 bases fit TRBD2. V dropped 1 base and J dropped 5; count of bases not matched to a gene: 0. This CDR3 has 15 residues. The germline V gene has CDR1 SGHAT and CDR2 FQNNGV. This CDR3 is CASSLGTSGRDTQYF. The CDR3 nucleotides are TGTGCCAGCAGCTTAGGGACTAGCGGGAGAGATACGCAGTATTTT.

The chain employs TRBV29-1 and TRBJ2-7, with a possible D match to TRBD2 (6 bases). The ends were cut back, 4 bases at V and 1 base at J, with 14 bases in the middle. This CDR3 has 14 residues. The germline gives CDR1 SQVTM, CDR2 ANQGSEA. The CDR3 is CSVVPGEVSYEQYF. The CDR3 DNA is TGCAGCGTTGTGCCGGGAGAGGTGTCCTACGAGCAGTACTTC.

The chain joins TRBV2 to TRBJ1-2, with 7 positions matching TRBD1. Germline V gives CDR1 SNHLY, CDR2 FYNNEI. V was pared by 11 bases and J by 4 bases, with 13 bases of the junction left unmatched. This CDR3 has 14 residues. This chain's CDR3 is CAGTTGNDLYGYTF. For the CDR3, the DNA is TGTGCCGGAACGACAGGGAACGACCTCTATGGCTACACCTTC.

As DNA, the CDR3 is TGTGCCAGCAGTCCCTCTGGACTAGCGGGAGGCGGCGAGCAGTACTTC. Amino acid sequence: CASSPSGLAGGGEQYF. The chain recombines TRBV28 with TRBJ2-7; 14 bases align to TRBD2. The CDR3 is 16 amino acids. V was pared by 5 bases and J by 6 bases, with 9 bases of the junction left unmatched. Germline loops: CDR1 MDHEN, CDR2 SYDVKM.

This clone was detected only once. The chain combines TRBV9 with TRBJ2-7; 10 bases line up with TRBD1. V dropped 7 bases and J dropped 2; count of bases not matched to a gene: 6. The CDR3 is made up of 14 amino acids. The germline CDR1 and CDR2 sequences are SGDLS and YYNGEE. Written as DNA, the CDR3 is TGTGCCAGCGCCGAGGGGACAGGGGCCTACGAGCAGTACTTC. It is translated as CASAEGTGAYEQYF.

The CDR3: CASSGTGNLITTDTQYF. Written as DNA, the CDR3 is TGTGCCAGCAGCGGGACAGGGAACCTTATCACCACAGATACGCAGTATTTT. The chain uses TRBV5-6 and TRBJ2-3; TRBD1 aligns across 9 bases. Germline CDR1 SGHDT, CDR2 YYEEEE. This CDR3 region has 17 residues. V lost 4 bases to trimming and J lost 2 bases; unmatched junction nucleotides: 11.

This chain connects TRBV7-8 to TRBJ2-1, with a tentative D call TRBD2 (6 bases). Between the trimmed V and J ends, which lost 1 base and 4 bases, there was a span of 14 bases. The germline CDR1 and CDR2 sequences are SGHVS and FQNEAQ. The CDR3 has 16 amino acids. The CDR3 here is CASSLGFDGSYNEQFF. Here the CDR3 DNA reads TGTGCCAGCAGCTTAGGATTTGACGGGAGTTACAATGAGCAGTTCTTC.

V usage is TRBV20-1 and J usage is TRBJ1-2, with D hard to call. The V gene's germline CDR1 is DFQATT and CDR2 SNEGSKA (reference sequence). CDR3 length equals 11 residues. V was shortened by 5 bases and J by 8 bases, with 12 bases between the two germline ends. CDR3 coding DNA: TGCAGTGCTCCGCGGGGTGCAGGCTACACCTTC. Encoded protein: CSAPRGAGYTF.